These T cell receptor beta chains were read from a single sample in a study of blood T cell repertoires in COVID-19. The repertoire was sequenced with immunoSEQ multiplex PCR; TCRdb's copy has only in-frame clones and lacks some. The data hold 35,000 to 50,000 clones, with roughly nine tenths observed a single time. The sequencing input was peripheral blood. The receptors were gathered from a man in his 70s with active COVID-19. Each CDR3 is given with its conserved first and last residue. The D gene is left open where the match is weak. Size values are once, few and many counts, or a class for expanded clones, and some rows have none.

CATRPGQDRLPLHF	TGTGCCACCCGACCGGGACAGGATAGATTACCCCTCCACTTT	TRBJ1-6	TRBV6-5	once	TRBD1
CASSSSSGGLYEQYF	TGTGCCAGCAGCTCTTCTAGCGGGGGTTTATACGAGCAGTACTTC	TRBJ2-7	TRBV11-2	-	TRBD2
CASSASIEGGLYEQYF	TGTGCCAGTAGTGCGTCGATAGAGGGTGGGCTCTACGAGCAGTACTTC	TRBJ2-7	TRBV19	-	-
CASSAQGARTDTQYF	TGTGCCAGCAGCGCCCAGGGGGCCCGCACAGATACGCAGTATTTT	TRBJ2-3	TRBV9	-	TRBD1
CASRDRVKAGEAFF	TGTGCCAGTAGAGACAGGGTAAAAGCGGGTGAAGCTTTCTTT	TRBJ1-1	TRBV19	-	TRBD1
CASRGGRQPQHF	TGTGCCAGCAGAGGGGGTCGTCAGCCCCAGCATTTT	TRBJ1-5	TRBV2	-	-
CASSLAGRPTDTQYF	TGTGCCAGCAGCCTAGCGGGGAGGCCTACAGATACGCAGTATTTT	TRBJ2-3	TRBV7-3	-	TRBD2
CASSQIGTGNTEAFF	TGTGCCAGCAGTCAGATAGGGACAGGGAACACTGAAGCTTTCTTT	TRBJ1-1	TRBV28	-	TRBD1
CASSPGTGGGTEAFF	TGCGCCAGCAGCCCGGGGACAGGGGGCGGAACTGAAGCTTTCTTT	TRBJ1-1	TRBV5-1	-	TRBD1
CASSQGHTHNTGELFF	TGCGCCAGCAGCCAAGGGCACACCCACAACACCGGGGAGCTGTTTTTT	TRBJ2-2	TRBV4-3	-	-
CASTQGVVGYTF	TGTGCCAGCACACAGGGTGTGGTTGGCTACACCTTC	TRBJ1-2	TRBV7-2	few	-
CATKSSAGGGNTIYF	TGTGCCACCAAATCGTCGGCGGGGGGTGGAAACACCATATATTTT	TRBJ1-3	TRBV6-5	-	-
CASSLSQDNEQFF	TGTGCCAGCAGCTTATCCCAGGACAATGAGCAGTTCTTC	TRBJ2-1	TRBV7-2	-	-
CASSINRGDYGYTF	TGTGCCAGCAGCATAAACAGGGGAGACTATGGCTACACCTTC	TRBJ1-2	TRBV7-2	-	TRBD1
CASPTHCLQGAGGETQYF	TGTGCCAGCCCCACCCATTGTTTACAGGGGGCAGGAGGGGAGACCCAGTACTTC	TRBJ2-5	TRBV21-1	-	-
CASSYLGGKGEAFF	TGTGCCAGCAGTTACCTTGGGGGGAAGGGCGAAGCTTTCTTT	TRBJ1-1	TRBV6-5	-	-
CASSLVGLLSGGPNYGYTF	TGTGCCAGCAGCTTGGTGGGTCTTCTTAGCGGGGGGCCTAACTATGGCTACACCTTC	TRBJ1-2	TRBV5-6	-	-
CASSPGSPDEKLFF	TGTGCCAGCAGTCCCGGGTCCCCAGATGAAAAACTGTTTTTT	TRBJ1-4	TRBV6-5	once	-
CASTLGGGISYEQYF	TGTGCCAGCACCCTGGGCGGGGGGATCTCCTACGAGCAGTACTTC	TRBJ2-7	TRBV7-2	once	TRBD2
CASSPGGADPFDEQFF	TGCGCCAGCAGCCCCGGAGGAGCGGACCCCTTCGATGAGCAGTTCTTC	TRBJ2-1	TRBV5-1	-	-
CASATGTGGYQETQYF	TGCGCCAGCGCCACCGGGACAGGGGGGTACCAAGAGACCCAGTACTTC	TRBJ2-5	TRBV5-1	-	TRBD1
CASSTVVRAGTEAFF	TGTGCCAGCAGCACCGTGGTGAGGGCGGGCACTGAAGCTTTCTTT	TRBJ1-1	TRBV7-2	-	-
CASSLRGDPYEQYF	TGCGCCAGCAGCTTGCGAGGTGACCCCTACGAGCAGTACTTC	TRBJ2-7	TRBV5-1	-	-
CASTRQGRGTDTQYF	TGTGCCAGCACCAGACAGGGTAGAGGCACAGATACGCAGTATTTT	TRBJ2-3	TRBV2	-	TRBD1
CASSQDGGLAVYGEQFF	TGCGCCAGCAGCCAAGATGGGGGACTAGCGGTATATGGTGAGCAGTTCTTC	TRBJ2-1	TRBV4-3	-	TRBD2
CASSERPGSNYGYTF	TGTGCCAGCAGTGAACGACCCGGGAGCAACTATGGCTACACCTTC	TRBJ1-2	TRBV2	once	-
CASSSEDARGYEQYF	TGTGCCAGCAGCAGTGAAGATGCCAGGGGATACGAGCAGTACTTC	TRBJ2-7	TRBV5-8	-	-
CASSQGLTPGEQYF	TGTGCCAGCAGCCAAGGACTGACCCCCGGGGAGCAGTACTTC	TRBJ2-7	TRBV3-1/TRBV3-2	-	-
CASIGQGSGANVLTF	TGTGCCAGCATTGGACAGGGCTCTGGGGCCAACGTCCTGACTTTC	TRBJ2-6	TRBV28	-	TRBD1
CASSSPTGVEQYF	TGCGCCAGCAGCTCGCCGACAGGGGTCGAGCAGTACTTC	TRBJ2-7	TRBV5-1	-	TRBD1
CSASNTEAFF	TGCAGCGCCTCCAACACTGAAGCTTTCTTT	TRBJ1-1	TRBV29-1	-	-
CASSSQATIRQFF	TGTGCCAGCAGTTCGCAGGCGACGATTCGGCAGTTCTTC	TRBJ2-1	TRBV28	-	-
CASRPTGTQNTEAFF	TGCGCCAGCAGGCCCACCGGGACACAGAACACTGAAGCTTTCTTT	TRBJ1-1	TRBV5-1	-	-
CASSQNLGQGVLETQYF	TGTGCCAGCAGCCAGAACTTGGGACAGGGGGTCCTCGAGACCCAGTACTTC	TRBJ2-5	TRBV3-1/TRBV3-2	-	TRBD1
CASRSTGQENTEAFF	TGTGCCAGCAGATCCACAGGACAGGAGAACACTGAAGCTTTCTTT	TRBJ1-1	TRBV6-5	-	TRBD1
CATQGQGYTGELFF	TGTGCCACCCAAGGACAGGGGTACACCGGGGAGCTGTTTTTT	TRBJ2-2	TRBV6-5	-	TRBD1
CADAEGLTYGYTF	TGTGCAGACGCAGAGGGACTCACTTATGGCTACACCTTC	TRBJ1-2	TRBV2	-	-
CASSVSETQYF	TGTGCCAGCAGTGTATCAGAGACCCAGTACTTC	TRBJ2-5	TRBV25-1	-	-
CASSLWTGVKETQYF	TGTGCCAGCAGCTTGTGGACAGGGGTTAAAGAGACCCAGTACTTC	TRBJ2-5	TRBV5-8	-	TRBD1
CASRRLDNEQFF	TGTGCCAGCAGACGACTAGACAATGAGCAGTTCTTC	TRBJ2-1	TRBV28	-	-
CASSQEVSGTDTQYF	TGCGCCAGCAGCCAAGAAGTCTCGGGCACAGATACGCAGTATTTT	TRBJ2-3	TRBV4-3	once	-
CASSTQGQETQYF	TGTGCCAGCAGCACACAGGGGCAAGAGACCCAGTACTTC	TRBJ2-5	TRBV11-3	-	TRBD1
CASSLGGEVAVIQYF	TGTGCCAGCAGCTTAGGGGGAGAGGTAGCGGTCATTCAGTACTTC	TRBJ2-4	TRBV7-6	once	-
CASSGGTGDGYTF	TGCGCCAGCAGTGGGGGGACAGGGGACGGCTACACCTTC	TRBJ1-2	TRBV10-1	-	TRBD1
CASSWAGSGNQPQHF	TGTGCCAGCAGTTGGGCAGGATCGGGCAATCAGCCCCAGCATTTT	TRBJ1-5	TRBV6-2/TRBV6-3	-	-
CASSLQGQITTDTQYF	TGTGCCAGCAGCTTGCAGGGGCAGATCACGACAGATACGCAGTATTTT	TRBJ2-3	TRBV11-2	-	-
CASSLEGYRGSYEQYF	TGTGCCAGCAGTTTAGAAGGATACAGGGGATCCTACGAGCAGTACTTC	TRBJ2-7	TRBV27	-	TRBD1
CATSDRSGLAGDTDTQYF	TGTGCCACCAGTGATAGGTCAGGGCTAGCGGGGGACACAGATACGCAGTATTTT	TRBJ2-3	TRBV24-1	-	TRBD2